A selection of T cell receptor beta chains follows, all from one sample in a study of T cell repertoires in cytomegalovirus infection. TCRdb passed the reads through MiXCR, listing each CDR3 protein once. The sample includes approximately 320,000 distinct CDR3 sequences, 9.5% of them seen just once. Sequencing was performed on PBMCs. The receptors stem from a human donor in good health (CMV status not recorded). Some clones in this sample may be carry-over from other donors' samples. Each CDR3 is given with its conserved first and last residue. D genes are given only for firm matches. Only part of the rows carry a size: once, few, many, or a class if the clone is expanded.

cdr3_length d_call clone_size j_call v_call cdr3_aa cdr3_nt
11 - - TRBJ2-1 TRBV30 CAWSEFNEQFF TGTGCCTGGAGTGAATTCAATGAGCAGTTCTTC
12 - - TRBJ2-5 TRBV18 CASSPGQETQYF TGTGCCAGCTCACCGGGCCAAGAGACCCAGTACTTC
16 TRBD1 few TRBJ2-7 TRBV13 CASSLGAGQGGYEQYF TGTGCCAGCAGCTTAGGCGCCGGACAGGGTGGGTACGAGCAGTACTTC
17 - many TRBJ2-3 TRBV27 CASSLIGGQVGTDTQYF TGTGCCAGCAGTTTAATCGGGGGGCAAGTTGGCACAGATACGCAGTATTTT
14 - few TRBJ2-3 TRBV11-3 CASSIGRDADTQYF TGTGCCAGCAGCATCGGGCGGGATGCAGATACGCAGTATTTT
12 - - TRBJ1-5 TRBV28 CASREVDWPQHF TGTGCCAGCAGAGAAGTAGACTGGCCCCAGCATTTT
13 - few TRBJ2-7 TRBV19 CASRPSRDYEQYF TGTGCCAGCCGTCCCTCCCGGGACTACGAGCAGTACTTC
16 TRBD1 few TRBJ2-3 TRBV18 CASSLWTGADPDTQYF TGTGCCAGCTCACTCTGGACAGGGGCGGACCCAGATACGCAGTATTTT
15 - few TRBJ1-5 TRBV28 CASSSVGRPNQPQHF TGTGCCAGCAGTTCCGTCGGGCGGCCGAATCAGCCCCAGCATTTT
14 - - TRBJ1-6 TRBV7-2 CASSLVPNNSPLHF TGTGCCAGCAGCTTAGTGCCGAATAATTCACCCCTCCACTTT
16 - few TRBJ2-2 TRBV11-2 CASSLRGTFNTGELFF TGTGCCAGCAGTTTGAGGGGGACCTTCAACACCGGGGAGCTGTTTTTT
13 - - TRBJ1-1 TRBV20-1 CSASPGGNTEAFF TGCAGTGCTTCGCCCGGGGGGAACACTGAAGCTTTCTTT
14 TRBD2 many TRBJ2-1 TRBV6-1 CASSPGGGGNEQFF TGTGCCAGCAGTCCGGGGGGGGGCGGCAATGAGCAGTTCTTC
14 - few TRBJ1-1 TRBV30 CAWRDDRGGAEAFF TGTGCCTGGAGAGACGACAGAGGAGGGGCTGAAGCTTTCTTT
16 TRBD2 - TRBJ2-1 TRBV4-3 CASSPVTSGSGNEQFF TGCGCCAGCAGCCCCGTTACTAGCGGGAGTGGCAATGAGCAGTTCTTC
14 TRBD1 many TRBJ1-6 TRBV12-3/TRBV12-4 CASSPGQGGSPLHF TGTGCCAGCAGTCCGGGACAGGGGGGATCACCCCTCCACTTT
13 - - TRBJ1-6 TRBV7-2 CASSLAAQAPLHF TGTGCCAGCAGCTTAGCCGCTCAAGCACCCCTCCACTTT
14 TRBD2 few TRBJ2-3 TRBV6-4 CASSDGGGADTQYF TGTGCCAGCAGTGACGGCGGGGGGGCCGATACGCAGTATTTT
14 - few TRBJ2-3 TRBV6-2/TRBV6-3 CASSYSARRDTQYF TGTGCCAGCAGTTACTCCGCCCGGAGGGATACGCAGTATTTT
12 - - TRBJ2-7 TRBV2 CASWLTAIEQYF TGTGCCAGCTGGTTGACGGCGATCGAGCAGTACTTC
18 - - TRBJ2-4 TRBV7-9 CASSLGVVAGVAKNIQYF TGTGCCAGCAGCTTAGGGGTTGTGGCTGGCGTAGCCAAAAACATTCAGTACTTC
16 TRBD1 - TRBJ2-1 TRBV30 CAWSQTGASGWNEQFF TGTGCCTGGAGTCAGACAGGGGCCTCCGGTTGGAATGAGCAGTTCTTC
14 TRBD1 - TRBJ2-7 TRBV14 CASSRQGRSYEQYF TGTGCCAGCAGCCGACAGGGTCGATCCTACGAGCAGTACTTC
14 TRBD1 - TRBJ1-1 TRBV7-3 CASSLQGVGTEAFF TGTGCCAGCAGCCTACAGGGGGTAGGAACTGAAGCTTTCTTT
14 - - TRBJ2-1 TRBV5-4 CASSSVVIGDEQFF TGTGCCAGCAGCTCGGTCGTAATAGGCGATGAGCAGTTCTTC
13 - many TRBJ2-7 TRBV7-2 CASSLEESYEQYF TGTGCCAGCAGCTTAGAGGAATCCTACGAGCAGTACTTC